This T cell receptor (beta chain) originates from a study of blood T cell repertoires in COVID-19. Study-level background: PBMCs, B-cell-depleted T cells, or T cells provided the cDNA or gDNA that made up the material.

Germline-derived CDR1 and CDR2 are SEHNR and FQNEAQ (reference sequence). This CDR3 has 13 amino acids. The V and J ends lost 3 bases and 4 bases, in that order; junction bases with no gene match: 2. The study drew participants aged about 18 to 89 years from fewer than 30 US areas. Generated by immunoSEQ multiplex PCR, the TCRdb table keeps only in-frame clones and is missing some. The sample yields 310,000 or so clones, around 90% seen once. The gene calls are TRBV7-9 and TRBJ1-1; TRBD1 aligns across 7 bases. The clonotype comes from a woman in her 30s who had recovered from COVID-19. Sequenced material: PBMCs or T cells enriched from blood (not recorded which). CDR3 sequence (DNA): TGTGCCAGCAGCTTGGAGGGGGCCACTGAAGCTTTCTTT. Translating gives CASSLEGATEAFF.